This T cell receptor (beta chain) originates from a study of CD8 T cells in ankylosing spondylitis (dated by TCRdb to about 2017). About the full investigation: The study profiled T cell receptor beta repertoires in healthy donors and ankylosing spondylitis patients to find disease-linked TCR variants. In total, the full study cohort was made up of approximately 99 healthy donors and about two dozen ankylosing spondylitis patients. Peripheral blood samples were taken, and synovial fluid was additionally collected from ankylosing spondylitis patients. The research as a whole found: Blood from ankylosing spondylitis patients appeared to be characterized by a TCR beta motif composed of under ten highly homologous amino acid variants. According to the report, matched synovial fluid samples from ankylosing spondylitis patients were significantly enriched for the disease-linked clones. Some of the motif variants had been reported before in the synovial fluid and blood of reactive arthritis patients, a finding that suggests common disease-initiation mechanisms. The disease-linked clones had a CD8+ phenotype and were found at relatively low frequencies in peripheral blood.

V gives up 6 bases and J gives up 5 bases, and the segment between their germline ends measures 17 bases. The CDR3 holds 14 amino acids from the cysteine to the phenylalanine. Only the CDR3 part of the read is kept: 42 bases, read in frame from the first base. Via the germline V gene, CDR1 is SGHRS and CDR2 YFSETQ. Turning to this clonotype: It has no known antigen specificity. The sample holds no much larger clone one base away, and base qualities are not on file.

Sequenced on an Illumina HiSeq 2500. Quantitative 5'-RACE with molecular barcodes was used to prepare TCR beta libraries. Turning to the authors' computational methods: To identify disease-linked TCR variants, a new computational method was used, one built on a probabilistic model of VDJ rearrangement. TCRdb applied fastp at Q25 and MiXCR to the public reads, then kept only in-frame beta chains. Each entry is one CDR3 protein sequence, shown with its most common DNA and genes. TCRdb, not the authors, supplied the V and J calls. The sample table records about 90,000 distinct CDR3 sequences; around 8.5% of these occur just once. In total, the top ten clones hold 25% to 35% of the sample.

The sequence was collected from a male donor with ankylosing spondylitis. Recombination joined TRBV5-1 with TRBJ2-5; possibly the D gene is TRBD2, per 7 matching bases. The source material was blood, either unsorted or a sorted T cell fraction (not recorded which). The CDR3 in this case is CASTHGGGAETQYF. Here is the DNA: TGCGCCAGCACCCATGGGGGGGGCGCGGAGACCCAGTACTTC.